The clone carrying this T cell receptor beta chain was seen just once. Authors' methods: Researchers report that nucleated cell counts were estimated from reference gene primer amplification. The repertoire was sequenced with immunoSEQ multiplex PCR; TCRdb's copy has only in-frame clones and lacks some. V, J and clone size are those of that table, while D and trimming were read from the DNA. The profile shows roughly 100,000 clones, almost 85% of them singletons. These data originate in a study of blood T cell repertoires in COVID-19. Study background: The United States, Italy and Spain supplied acute and convalescent COVID-19 samples. PBMCs, B-cell-depleted T cells, or T cells were the source of the cDNA or gDNA that made up the material.

The CDR3 sequence is 16 residues long. J was trimmed by 2 bases and V by 4 bases; bases with no gene match: 11. Germline values: CDR1 MNHEY, CDR2 SVGAGI. The sequencing sample was made of peripheral blood. The rearrangement links TRBV6-5 to TRBJ2-7, with 7 bases identical to TRBD2. The clonotype was recovered from a man between 65 and 85 years old with acute or convalescent COVID-19. This CDR3 is CASSSGGPRTPYEQYF. CDR3 bases: TGTGCCAGCAGTTCGGGGGGACCACGAACCCCCTACGAGCAGTACTTC.